This is a list of T cell receptor beta chains from one sample in a study of cytomegalovirus exposure and HLA in healthy donors. The assay was immunoSEQ multiplex PCR, and TCRdb's table has in-frame clones only and misses some. The sample holds around 94,000 clones, approximately 78% seen once. Sequencing was done on a sample of PBMCs. The receptors derive from a male donor in good health and CMV-seropositive. CDR3s include the opening cysteine and the closing phenylalanine or tryptophan. D genes are given only for firm matches. Clone size is shown for a subset of rows, as once, few, many or a class of expanded clone.

J | D | V | size | DNA | CDR3
TRBJ2-7 | TRBD1 | TRBV6-1 | . | TGTGCCAGTCCGGGACAGGGGCCGGACGAGCAGTACTTC | CASPGQGPDEQYF
TRBJ1-1 | . | TRBV18 | once | TGTGCCAGCTCACTCCTCGAGTGGGGGGGGGCTACCCGAACTGCTGAAGCTTTCTTT | CASSLLEWGGATRTAEAFF
TRBJ2-7 | TRBD1 | TRBV6-5 | . | TGTGCCAGCAGTAAGGACAGGGGGCCCTACGAGCAGTACTTC | CASSKDRGPYEQYF
TRBJ1-4 | . | TRBV30 | . | TGTGCCTGGATGGCAGAAGCAACTAATGAAAAACTGTTTTTT | CAWMAEATNEKLFF
TRBJ2-2 | . | TRBV9 | . | TGTGCCAGCAGCGTAGAGGGCAGGGCCACCGGGGAGCTGTTTTTT | CASSVEGRATGELFF
TRBJ2-2 | . | TRBV7-8 | . | TGTGCCAGCAGCTTAGATGTGATGGGCCCCGGGGAGCTGTTTTTT | CASSLDVMGPGELFF
TRBJ2-1 | TRBD2 | TRBV7-9 | . | TGTGCCAGCAGCTTAATAAGCCTAGCGGGGGGTTCCCGGTTCTTC | CASSLISLAGGSRFF
TRBJ1-1 | . | TRBV6-5 | few | TGTGCCAGCAGTGGCGGGCAGTCGGCTTTCTTT | CASSGGQSAFF
TRBJ2-5 | TRBD2 | TRBV28 | . | TGTGCCAGCAGCCTTGGACTAGCGGGAGATATTGGGATAGAAGAGACCCAGTACTTC | CASSLGLAGDIGIEETQYF
TRBJ1-1 | . | TRBV19 | . | TGTGCCAGTAGTTGGGAAGGGAGCACTGAAGCTTTCTTT | CASSWEGSTEAFF
TRBJ1-5 | TRBD1 | TRBV7-6 | . | TGTGCCAGCAGCTTAGGGAGTGACAGGGTCATCAATCAGCCCCAGCATTTT | CASSLGSDRVINQPQHF
TRBJ2-4 | TRBD2 | TRBV10-3 | . | TGTGCCATCAGTGAGGTAGCGGGAGGGGGGCTAGCCAAAAACATTCAGTACTTC | CAISEVAGGGLAKNIQYF
TRBJ2-1 | TRBD2 | TRBV16 | . | TGTGCCAGCAGCCAACGAGCTAGCGGGGGGAGGTACGAGCAGTTCTTC | CASSQRASGGRYEQFF
TRBJ2-7 | TRBD2 | TRBV10-2 | . | TGCGCCAGCAGCGGGGCAAGCGGGAGTACACGCGAGCAGTACTTC | CASSGASGSTREQYF
TRBJ2-7 | . | TRBV18 | . | TGTGCCAGCTCACCACCGGCTCAGGCCACTTTAGATTCCTACGAGCAGTACTTC | CASSPPAQATLDSYEQYF
TRBJ1-2 | . | TRBV5-1 | . | TGCGCCAGCAGCTTGGCAGGGGCTGCTGACTATGGCTACACCTTC | CASSLAGAADYGYTF
TRBJ2-7 | . | TRBV7-3 | . | TGTGCCAGCAGCTTAAACTCTTACGAGCAGTACTTC | CASSLNSYEQYF
TRBJ2-4 | . | TRBV5-1 | . | TGCGCCAGCAGCTTGCGGGACATTCAGTACTTC | CASSLRDIQYF
TRBJ1-2 | TRBD1 | TRBV5-5 | few | TGTGCCAGCAGCTCCATCGGGACAGGGGCGCGTGGCTACACCTTC | CASSSIGTGARGYTF
TRBJ2-5 | . | TRBV27 | . | TGTGCCAGCAGCAAGGGACTTCAAGAGACCCAGTACTTC | CASSKGLQETQYF
TRBJ1-2 | . | TRBV28 | . | TGTGCCAGCAGCCTCCGGGGGGGCGGGAACTATGGCTACACCTTC | CASSLRGGGNYGYTF
TRBJ1-1 | . | TRBV4-1 | . | TGCGCCAGCAGCCAAGCCGGGTCCCTAAACACTGAAGCTTTCTTT | CASSQAGSLNTEAFF
TRBJ1-4 | . | TRBV6-1 | . | TGTGCCAGCAAGGGAAGTAGCGCAACTAATGAAAAACTGTTTTTT | CASKGSSATNEKLFF
TRBJ2-3 | TRBD2 | TRBV9 | once | TGTGCCAGCAGCGCGGGACTAGCGGGGGCAGATACGCAGTATTTT | CASSAGLAGADTQYF
TRBJ1-1 | . | TRBV7-8 | . | TGTGCCAGCAGCTTAGTCCCGGGGATCGCTGAAGCTTTCTTT | CASSLVPGIAEAFF
TRBJ2-7 | TRBD2 | TRBV18 | once | TGTGCCAGCTCACCCCTTCCCGGGACTAGCGGGAGTCGCGAGCAGTACTTC | CASSPLPGTSGSREQYF
TRBJ1-3 | . | TRBV7-6 | . | TGTGCCAGCAGCTTAGCCCAGGGAGGGTCTGGAAACACCATATATTTT | CASSLAQGGSGNTIYF
TRBJ2-3 | . | TRBV19 | . | TGTGCCAGTAGTATTAGCTTAGGGGTAGATACGCAGTATTTT | CASSISLGVDTQYF
TRBJ2-2 | . | TRBV28 | . | TGTGCCAGCAGTTCCGGACTGAACACCGGGGAGCTGTTTTTT | CASSSGLNTGELFF
TRBJ1-1 | TRBD1 | TRBV6-5 | . | TGTGCCAGCAGTTACGTCGGACAGGGGAAGACTGAAGCTTTCTTT | CASSYVGQGKTEAFF
TRBJ2-3 | TRBD2 | TRBV6-6 | . | TGTGCCAGCAGTTACAAGCGGGGTCCTCGCACAGATACGCAGTATTTT | CASSYKRGPRTDTQYF
TRBJ2-7 | . | TRBV7-9 | . | TGTGCCAGCAGCCCTGCGGGATGGACCTACGAGCAGTACTTC | CASSPAGWTYEQYF
TRBJ2-1 | TRBD2 | TRBV27 | . | TGTGCCAGCCGCCGACTAGCTCCCTACAATGAGCAGTTCTTC | CASRRLAPYNEQFF
TRBJ2-3 | TRBD2 | TRBV14 | . | TGTGCCAGCAGCCAAGAAAGGACTAGCCCAGATACGCAGTATTTT | CASSQERTSPDTQYF
TRBJ2-2 | . | TRBV5-4 | . | TGTGCCAGCAGCACTCGACAGGAGAACACCGGGGAGCTGTTTTTT | CASSTRQENTGELFF
TRBJ1-2 | TRBD1 | TRBV7-9 | once | TGTGCCAGCAGCTCAGGCGACAGGGGTTCTAACTATGGCTACACCTTC | CASSSGDRGSNYGYTF
TRBJ2-1 | . | TRBV19 | few | TGTGCCAGTTGGGGGGGCAACAATGAGCAGTTCTTC | CASWGGNNEQFF
TRBJ2-1 | . | TRBV7-2 | . | TGTGCCAGCAGCTCAATAGCCCGCCGGGCCTACAATGAGCAGTTCTTC | CASSSIARRAYNEQFF
TRBJ2-2 | TRBD1 | TRBV7-3 | . | TGTGCCAGCCGCCCGGGACAGGGGAACACCGGGGAGCTGTTTTTT | CASRPGQGNTGELFF
TRBJ1-1 | . | TRBV5-4 | . | TGTGCCAGCAGCTACGCAGGGTGGCACACTGAAGCTTTCTTT | CASSYAGWHTEAFF
TRBJ1-1 | TRBD1 | TRBV5-1 | . | TGCGCCAGCAGCCGACAGGGTATGAACACTGAAGCTTTCTTT | CASSRQGMNTEAFF
TRBJ2-1 | . | TRBV29-1 | . | TGCAGCGTTGAAGGGTTGGGACAGCGGGTCTACAATGAGCAGTTCTTC | CSVEGLGQRVYNEQFF
TRBJ2-7 | TRBD2 | TRBV27 | . | TGTGCCAGCAGTGGCTTCCTAGCGGGAGGTTACGAGCAGTACTTC | CASSGFLAGGYEQYF
TRBJ2-7 | TRBD1 | TRBV5-4 | . | TGTGCCAGCAGCTTATTACCGGGACAGGGGGGGTACGAGCAGTACTTC | CASSLLPGQGGYEQYF
TRBJ2-5 | . | TRBV9 | few | TGTGCCAGCAGCTCAAACTTCGGGACCCAGTACTTC | CASSSNFGTQYF
TRBJ1-5 | . | TRBV21-1 | . | TGTGCCAGCACCTCTTCTCAAGGGCAGGGGCAGCCCCAGCATTTT | CASTSSQGQGQPQHF
TRBJ2-5 | TRBD1 | TRBV7-9 | . | TGTGCCAGCAGCTTAGGGACAGGGGACGGAAAGACCCAAGAGACCCAGTACTTC | CASSLGTGDGKTQETQYF
TRBJ2-7 | . | TRBV28 | . | TGTGCCAGCAGACATTACGAGCAGTACTTC | CASRHYEQYF